The sequence of this T cell receptor (beta chain) was determined in a study of blood T cell repertoires in COVID-19. Turning to the study itself: Italy, Spain and the United States were the sources of the convalescent and acute COVID-19 samples.

Ages ranged from 18 to 89 years, with residence in about two dozen US areas. Cohort allocation depended upon clinical history that participants reported. The CDR3 extends over 13 amino acids. The V and J ends lost 5 bases and 3 bases respectively, with 10 bases between them. Germline V gene lookup returns CDR1 SEHNR and CDR2 FQNEAQ (reference sequence). In the original workflow: Counts of nucleated cells, estimated from reference gene primer amplification, were obtained. TCRdb keeps only in-frame clones here, not all; method: immunoSEQ multiplex PCR. From that table come the V and J calls and clone size; the DNA was used to work out D and trimming. The data contain 270,000 or so clones, more than 75% of them singletons.

V usage is TRBV7-9 and J usage is TRBJ1-2, with D perhaps matching TRBD1 (5 bases). This sequence was found in a woman in her 40s with acute COVID-19. Material: PBMCs or T cells enriched from blood (not recorded which). CDR3 DNA: TGTGCCAGCAGCATGGACACTGACTATGGCTACACCTTC. The encoded protein is CASSMDTDYGYTF.